The 13 T cell receptor beta chains given below trace back to one sample, sequenced in a study of graft-versus-host responses after intestinal transplantation. For these receptors, no antigen is known. Profiled with immunoSEQ multiplex PCR; TCRdb holds only in-frame clones, not every one. The sample holds about 61,000 clones; 85% to 95% are singletons and the top ten take approximately 0.4%. Material: unstimulated CD4+ T cells sorted from spleen or lymph node cells, obtained before transplant. These receptor sequences come from a human donor who was the organ donor for an intestinal transplant.

This CDR3 reads CASTLRSWGGTGELFF. The CDR3 DNA sequence: TGTGCCAGCACCCTTAGGAGCTGGGGGGGGACCGGGGAGCTGTTTTTT. The rearrangement links TRBV11-2 to TRBJ2-2; 7 bases align to TRBD2. The germline CDR1 and CDR2 sequences are SGHAT and FQNNGV. Losses at the gene ends were 7 bases for V and 5 bases for J; bases not matched to a gene: 13. The CDR3 totals 16 residues.

The chain uses TRBV12-2 and TRBJ2-2. TRBV12-2 is listed as a pseudogene. This CDR3 has 14 amino acids. The CDR3 sequence: CASRLEIFGGELFF. The CDR3 DNA follows: TGTGCAAGTCGCTTAGAAATTTTTGGCGGGGAGCTGTTTTTT.

The V gene is TRBV2, the J gene TRBJ2-5, with 11 bases fitting TRBD2. There are 17 residues in the CDR3. After removal of 6 bases from V and 0 bases from J, the junction contained 9 bases not matched to a gene. The germline CDR1 and CDR2 sequences are SNHLY and FYNNEI. The DNA for the CDR3 is TGTGCCAGCAGCCTTATTAGCGGGGGGGGGTACCAAGAGACCCAGTACTTC. This encodes CASSLISGGGYQETQYF.

The rearrangement joins TRBV7-2 to TRBJ2-2, with D possibly being TRBD2 (6 bases). V shed 0 bases and J shed 6 bases, with 14 bases lying between them. CDR3 length equals 16 residues. Germline CDR1 SGHTA, CDR2 FQGNSA. In nucleotides, the CDR3 is TGTGCCAGCAGCTTAGCAACCCTCGGAGGGGCCGGGGAGCTGTTTTTT. This sequence encodes CASSLATLGGAGELFF.

The chain recombines TRBV11-1 with TRBJ1-1; perhaps TRBD1 as D (6 bases). V lost 3 bases to trimming and J lost 8 bases, with 19 bases between them. Germline-derived CDR1 and CDR2 are SGHAT and FQDESV (reference sequence). This CDR3 is built from 15 residues. The CDR3 here is CASSFGGKAGTEAFF. For the CDR3, the DNA is TGTGCCAGCAGCTTTGGGGGGAAAGCCGGGACAGAAGCTTTCTTT.

The chain joins TRBV10-2 to TRBJ2-3, with TRBD2 matching over 11 bases. The V and J ends lost 6 bases and 7 bases, in that order; junction bases with no gene match: 6. Germline CDR1 is WSHSY and CDR2 is SAAADI. This CDR3 contains 14 residues. CDR3 in amino acids: CASRAGTSGYTQYF. Here the CDR3 DNA reads TGCGCCAGCAGGGCCGGGACTAGCGGATATACGCAGTATTTT.

This CDR3 reads CASSWGWAKNIQYF. CDR3 coding DNA: TGTGCCAGCAGCTGGGGTTGGGCCAAAAACATTCAGTACTTC. The chain uses TRBV5-8 and TRBJ2-4; D unresolved. Deletions cut 3 bases from V and 1 base from J, with 8 bases between. CDR1 and CDR2 (germline): SGHTS, YDEGEE. The CDR3 has 14 residues.

The genes are TRBV18 and TRBJ1-4; D perhaps matches TRBD1 (5 bases). Germline CDR1 is KGHSH and CDR2 is LQKENI. The CDR3 consists of 15 residues. Trimming removed 2 bases at V and 8 bases at J, with 15 bases between. Here the CDR3 DNA reads TGTGCCAGCTCACCATGGGCAGGGAGGGACGAAAAACTGTTTTTT. The encoded protein is CASSPWAGRDEKLFF.

The rearrangement links TRBV21-1 to TRBJ1-5. TRBV21-1 counts as a pseudogene. The CDR3 length is 18 residues. The CDR3 loop is CASSKGFLSSRGNQPQHF. The CDR3 nucleotides read TGTGCCAGCAGCAAAGGGTTTTTATCATCTCGGGGAAATCAGCCCCAGCATTTT.

The chain uses TRBV7-9 and TRBJ2-5; 7 bases line up with TRBD1. CDR3 length: 15 residues. The junction had 9 bases not matched to a gene; V was cut back by 4 bases and J by 4 bases. Germline CDR1 SEHNR, CDR2 FQNEAQ (reference sequence). The CDR3: CASSSQGSARETQYF. CDR3 coding DNA: TGTGCCAGCAGCTCACAGGGGTCCGCAAGAGAGACCCAGTACTTC.

The V and J genes are TRBV7-3 and TRBJ2-5; D uncertain. Germline V lookup: CDR1 SGHTA, CDR2 FQGTGA. V lost 1 base to trimming and J lost 5 bases, with 8 bases between them. The CDR3 consists of 13 residues. The CDR3 region is CASSLKGLETQYF. The CDR3 coding sequence is TGTGCCAGCAGCTTAAAGGGTCTTGAGACCCAGTACTTC.

The CDR3 region has the DNA TGTGCCAGCAGCGTAGCTTCGGGACTGAACGGAGAGACCCAGTACTTC. Translating it yields CASSVASGLNGETQYF. V gene TRBV9 combines with J gene TRBJ2-5; weak D call: TRBD2 (6 bases). Trimming took off 0 bases at V and 4 bases at J, with 16 bases between the two ends. Germline V gene lookup returns CDR1 SGDLS and CDR2 YYNGEE. The CDR3 is 16 amino acids.

The chain is built from TRBV7-9 and TRBJ1-3; D is unclear. Germline CDR1 is SEHNR and CDR2 is FQNEAQ (reference sequence). Trimming took 0 bases from V and 3 from J, leaving 0 bases between them. CDR3 length: 12 amino acids. The CDR3 protein is CASSLAGNTIYF. Here the CDR3 DNA reads TGTGCCAGCAGCTTAGCTGGAAACACCATATATTTT.